The 6 T cell receptor beta chains below come from one sample, sequenced in a study of T cells in Graves' hyperthyroidism and ophthalmopathy. TCR beta CDR3 regions were amplified from RNA transcripts. Researchers ran a first-round RT-PCR on the TCR CDR3 using the HTBI primer set. TCRdb reprocessed the multiplex PCR reads with MiXCR, giving one entry per CDR3 protein. The table has 500,000 to 550,000 distinct CDR3 sequences, more than 20% seen once. Source material: blood. The receptors were gathered from a man in his late teens or twenties with Graves' hyperthyroidism.

This chain joins TRBV7-9 and TRBJ1-1; 7 nucleotides line up with TRBD1. The CDR3 runs 14 residues. Trimming cost V 5 bases and J 4 bases; bases outside gene matches: 7. CDR1 is SEHNR, CDR2 FQNEAQ, per germline (reference sequence). The CDR3 loop reads CASSKTGTLTEAFF. CDR3 DNA: TGTGCCAGCAGCAAGACAGGGACGCTCACTGAAGCTTTCTTT. The entire variable domain, with the rest obtained from reference TRBV7-9 and TRBJ1-1, is as follows: DTGVSQNPRHKITKRGQNVTFRCDPISEHNRLYWYRQTLGQGPEFLTYFQNEAQLEKSRLLSDRFSAERPKGSFSTLEIQRTEQGDSAMYLCASSKTGTLTEAFFGQGTRLTVV.

This sequence joins TRBV5-1 and TRBJ1-1; D ambiguous. CDR3 size: 15 residues. Germline V gives CDR1 SGHRS, CDR2 YFSETQ. The germline V and J ends were trimmed by 4 bases and 0 bases, with 13 bases remaining between them. The CDR3 DNA follows: TGCGCCAGCAGCGAAGCCTCCGGATTGAACACTGAAGCTTTCTTT. Translated: CASSEASGLNTEAFF.

Here the CDR3 reads CASSPLRGQEGYTF. The CDR3 nucleotides are TGCGCCAGCAGCCCACTGAGGGGGCAGGAAGGCTACACCTTC. The chain joins TRBV5-1 to TRBJ1-2; 7 bases map to TRBD1. Losses at the gene ends were 4 bases for V and 8 bases for J; bases not matched to a gene: 11. The CDR3 runs to 14 residues. Germline loops: CDR1 SGHRS, CDR2 YFSETQ.

V gene TRBV29-1 combines with J gene TRBJ1-2, with D unclear. Trimming pared 0 bases from V and 5 bases from J, leaving 19 bases between. CDR3 size: 16 residues. CDR1 and CDR2 (germline): SQVTM, ANQGSEA. The CDR3 loop reads CSVEDPQLRSLYGYTF. The CDR3 DNA is TGCAGCGTTGAAGATCCCCAGCTCAGGTCGCTTTATGGCTACACCTTC.

V is TRBV2 and J is TRBJ2-5, with a weak D call TRBD1 (6 bases). Looked up from germline, CDR1 is SNHLY and CDR2 is FYNNEI. CDR3 length: 14 residues. V gave up 3 bases and J gave up 3 bases, with 11 bases separating them. The CDR3 here is CASSDGRGKETQYF. The CDR3 DNA reads TGTGCCAGCAGTGACGGCAGGGGCAAAGAGACCCAGTACTTC.

This clonotype was found many times. The chain links TRBV7-8 to TRBJ2-5, with 13 bases matching TRBD2. V gave up 7 bases and J gave up 1 base; unmatched junction bases: 3. This CDR3 is built from 15 residues. Germline V gene data show CDR1 as SGHVS and CDR2 as FQNEAQ. The CDR3 protein is CASTGLAGAQETQYF. The CDR3 nucleotides are TGTGCCAGCACCGGACTAGCGGGGGCCCAAGAGACCCAGTACTTC.